This section outlines one T cell receptor beta chain sequence together with its context. Its antigen is undetermined. The memory fraction was CD4+CD45RO+CD25- cells. The study's findings and limits: Tumor-infiltrating Treg TCR alpha and beta sequences overlapped most with tumor naive CD4+ T cells, then blood naive. The larger-cohort validation was restricted to a single TCR beta V-J rearrangement rather than whole repertoires.

The CDR3 covers 15 residues. CDR1 is DFQATT and CDR2 is SNEGSKA in the germline V gene (reference sequence). With 1 base removed from V and 1 base from J, the gap between germline ends came to 13 bases. Each CDR3 protein gets one entry after TCRdb re-called the 5' RACE reads with MiXCR. The profile shows approximately 60,000 distinct CDR3 sequences, 25% to 35% of them singletons. This chain connects TRBV20-1 to TRBJ1-1; D gene ambiguous. The clonotype was recovered from a female donor with breast cancer. The sample comprised tumor-infiltrating memory CD4+ T cells sorted from the breast tumor. The subset was: memory CD4+ T cells, CD4+CD45RO+CD25-. In DNA, the CDR3 is TGCAGTGCTAGAGGAGGCCCGGGTTCGAACACTGAAGCTTTCTTT. It is translated as CSARGGPGSNTEAFF.